What follows describes a single T cell receptor (beta chain). The data originate from a study of CD8 T cells in Susac syndrome. It was with random hexamers that roughly 0.45 to 1 ug RNA was reverse transcribed. Amplification of TCR beta CDR3 used immunoSEQ multiplex PCR across 54 Vbeta and 13 Jbeta. TCRdb analysed the immunoSEQ multiplex PCR reads with MiXCR anew, one entry per CDR3 protein. The table records approximately 200,000 distinct CDR3 sequences, about 94% of them present only once. Germline V gives CDR1 DFQATT, CDR2 SNEGSKA (reference sequence). Trimming took off 5 bases at V and 8 bases at J, with 18 bases between the two ends. The length of the CDR3 is 13 residues.

Sequencing used CD4+ T cells from PBMCs. The gene calls are TRBV20-1 and TRBJ1-2; unclear D gene. The clonotype was recovered from a human donor with multiple sclerosis. CDR3 bases: TGCAGTGCTCACCCCCCCCCTCCCGACGGCTACACCTTC. Protein sequence: CSAHPPPPDGYTF.